The sequence of this T cell receptor beta chain was determined in a study of blood T cell repertoires in COVID-19. The repertoire was sequenced with immunoSEQ multiplex PCR; TCRdb's copy has only in-frame clones and lacks some. The sample contains 150,000 or so clones, more than 70% of which appear only once. Input material: PBMCs or T cells enriched from blood (not recorded which). The clonotype comes from a woman aged 50 to 65 in a cohort exposed to, infected with or recovered from COVID-19 (not recorded which).

CDR3: CASSRPAGTEYRETQYF. The CDR3, as DNA: TGTGCCAGCAGCCGGCCCGCCGGGACAGAGTATCGGGAGACCCAGTACTTC. The chain joins TRBV7-8 to TRBJ2-5, with 7 nucleotides matching TRBD1. Losses at the gene ends were 5 bases for V and 5 bases for J; bases not matched to a gene: 17. The CDR3 runs 17 residues. In germline, CDR1 is SGHVS, CDR2 FQNEAQ.